This is a list of T cell receptor beta chains from one sample in a study of CD8+CD57+ T cells in acquired aplastic anemia. In TCRdb, the reads were re-called with MiXCR into one record per CDR3 protein. This sample has around 190,000 distinct CDR3 sequences, with around 50% found just once. Input material: sorted CD4+, CD8+, or CD8+CD57+ T cells (not recorded which) from PBMCs. The receptors here all came from a human donor with aplastic anemia. Both conserved end residues are trimmed from each CDR3.

>TRBV24-1|10|TRBJ1-5
ATSDLNQPQH
>TRBV5-4|12|TRBJ1-4
ASSARDFSEKLF
>TRBV5-5|15|TRBJ2-3
ASSLPGTSRSTDTQY
>TRBV12-3/TRBV12-4|12|TRBJ1-2
ASSPYGTGGGYT
>TRBV19|13|TRBJ1-5
ASRGTGVSREPQH
>TRBV2|12|TRBJ2-3
ASRGITAADTQY
>TRBV28|13|TRBJ1-2
ASSSAGTGGYGYT
>TRBV4-1|12|TRBJ1-3
ASSPNRGGNTIY
>TRBV6-1|12|TRBJ1-5
ASSLVLGYQPQH
>TRBV5-1|13|TRBJ2-7
ASSSIAGTSYEQY
>TRBV12-3/TRBV12-4|9|TRBJ2-7
ASRNRGEQY
>TRBV4-2|14|TRBJ1-6
ASSQVGQGNHSPLH
>TRBV29-1|13|TRBJ2-1
SVDPGQGSHNEQF
>TRBV7-2|11|TRBJ2-5
ASSFRGAETQY
>TRBV20-1|9|TRBJ2-7
SARDGPEQY
>TRBV7-2|11|TRBJ2-5
ASSFRGYETQY
>TRBV5-2|15|TRBJ2-4
ASNRGGGGPAKNIQY
>TRBV5-1|11|TRBJ1-1
ATLGPGDTEAF
>TRBV2|11|TRBJ2-5
ASSGSRSETQY
>TRBV7-3|13|TRBJ2-7
ASSSGTGTSYEQY
>TRBV27|12|TRBJ1-5
ASSFREGNQPQH
>TRBV10-3|13|TRBJ1-5
AIGGLEGNNQPQH
>TRBV15|14|TRBJ2-1
ATSSQRGAIVNEQF
>TRBV6-5|14|TRBJ2-5
ASSYPDRGVGETQY
>TRBV10-3|13|TRBJ2-7
ATRRTGSKGYEQY
>TRBV4-3|13|TRBJ1-3
ASSPSDGTGNTIY
>TRBV12-3/TRBV12-4|9|TRBJ2-2
ASSLGTPAF
>TRBV20-1|13|TRBJ2-5
SAPLAGRDQETQY
>TRBV9|12|TRBJ2-7
ASSKQVTNYEQY
>TRBV24-1|14|TRBJ1-3
ATSDEGGHSGNTIY
>TRBV15|14|TRBJ2-7
ATSRDPAGLVHEQY
>TRBV15|14|TRBJ1-2
ATSRGRLPRPYGYT
>TRBV2|10|TRBJ2-7
ASVRQSYEQY
>TRBV2|12|TRBJ1-6
ASIPDRANSPLH
>TRBV20-1|13|TRBJ2-3
SANGMTTLRYTQY
>TRBV2|11|TRBJ2-3
ASGGQSTDTQY
>TRBV29-1|13|TRBJ1-2
SVGTVGGGVYGYT
>TRBV14|10|TRBJ2-2
ASSQRAGELF
>TRBV10-1|13|TRBJ2-1
ASSESPGLYNEQF
>TRBV20-1|12|TRBJ2-1
SARRGASYNEQF
>TRBV7-3|14|TRBJ1-2
ASSFWSGTGGDGYT
>TRBV24-1|11|TRBJ2-1
ATGGQGAHEQF
>TRBV11-2|11|TRBJ2-7
ASSRSGKDEQY
>TRBV2|11|TRBJ2-2
ASGFKKPGELF